The 15 T cell receptor beta chains listed next were all sequenced from one sample in a study of blood T cell repertoires in COVID-19. Sequenced by immunoSEQ multiplex PCR; TCRdb stores in-frame clones only, minus some. The repertoire holds some 150,000 clones, with about 83% as singletons. Sequencing was performed on peripheral blood. These receptors were collected from a man younger than 30 with active or convalescent COVID-19.

The chain uses TRBV5-3 and TRBJ2-7, with a weak D call TRBD1 (6 bases). TRBV5-3 is flagged as an ORF with uncertain function. The CDR3 sequence is 14 residues long. Trimming took 7 bases from V and 4 from J, leaving 18 bases between them. The CDR3 DNA is TGTGCCAGACCCCCAGGGGCAGGGAAATACGAGCAGTACTTC. Its protein product is CARPPGAGKYEQYF.

The genes are TRBV2 and TRBJ1-2; TRBD1 matches at 7 bases. The germline V gene encodes CDR1 SNHLY and CDR2 FYNNEI. The CDR3 consists of 16 residues. V lost 4 bases, J lost 7 bases, and 15 bases stayed unmatched. The CDR3 DNA sequence: TGTGCCAGCAGTGCGGAAGGGGACAGTCTGCGCTTTGGCTACACCTTC. This translates into CASSAEGDSLRFGYTF.

V gene TRBV30 combines with J gene TRBJ2-4, with D tentatively TRBD1 (6 bases). Trimming removed 0 bases from V and 7 bases from J, with 10 bases in between. Germline values: CDR1 GTSNPN, CDR2 SVGIG (reference sequence). The CDR3 has 13 residues. The CDR3 DNA reads TGTGCCTGGAGTGTACTCCAGGGGAACATTCAGTACTTC. It translates to CAWSVLQGNIQYF.

This chain joins TRBV3-1 (or the pseudogene TRBV3-2) and TRBJ1-1; perhaps TRBD1 as D (5 bases). The CDR3 contains 13 residues. V gave up 10 bases and J gave up 0 bases, with 12 bases separating them. Germline CDR1 reads LGHDT; CDR2 reads YNNKEL (reference sequence). Here the CDR3 DNA reads TGTGCCACCATGAGGGACTTGAACACTGAAGCTTTCTTT. Translation gives CATMRDLNTEAFF.

V and J are TRBV9 and TRBJ1-2, with a weak D call TRBD1 (6 bases). The CDR3 contains 16 residues. Germline V gives CDR1 SGDLS, CDR2 YYNGEE. V was pared by 10 bases and J by 2 bases, with 24 bases between. The CDR3 DNA is TGTGCCGGCCCCTCGGGCAGGGGCTCCGGAAACTATGGCTACACCTTC. This sequence encodes CAGPSGRGSGNYGYTF.

The rearrangement uses TRBV27 and TRBJ1-2; 7 positions agree with TRBD1. The V gene end was trimmed by 3 bases and the J gene end by 6 bases; junction bases not matched to a gene: 7. This CDR3 has 14 residues. In germline, CDR1 is MNHEY, CDR2 SMNVEV (reference sequence). The DNA for the CDR3 is TGTGCCAGCAGTTTTCAGACAGGGTCCAATGGCTACACCTTC. Translation gives CASSFQTGSNGYTF.

This chain uses TRBV9 with TRBJ2-1, with 12 bases identical to TRBD2. With V trimmed by 4 bases and J by 7 bases, 9 bases remained unmatched. The CDR3 length is 16 residues. The germline V gene has CDR1 SGDLS and CDR2 YYNGEE. The CDR3 is CASSLRTSGKGNEQFF. The DNA for the CDR3 is TGTGCCAGCAGCCTGCGGACTAGCGGGAAGGGGAATGAGCAGTTCTTC. Full variable domain (missing parts from reference TRBV9 and TRBJ2-1): DSGVTQTPKHLITATGQRVTLRCSPRSGDLSVYWYQQSLDQGLQFLIQYYNGEERAKGNILERFSAQQFPDLHSELNLSSLELGDSALYFCASSLRTSGKGNEQFFGPGTRLTVL.

The chain uses TRBV6-6 and TRBJ2-1; TRBD1 matches at 11 bases. The V segment lost 5 bases and the J segment 6 bases; nucleotides outside the gene matches: 21. This CDR3 region has 20 residues. Germline V lookup: CDR1 MNHNY, CDR2 SVGAGI (reference sequence). CDR3: CASSQAWDRGFPTDSNEQFF. CDR3 bases: TGTGCCAGCAGTCAGGCATGGGACAGGGGGTTTCCGACGGATTCCAATGAGCAGTTCTTC.

The CDR3 loop is CASSSPGTLQETQYF. Here the CDR3 DNA reads TGTGCCAGCAGCTCGCCCGGGACACTGCAAGAGACCCAGTACTTC. The chain recombines TRBV11-1 with TRBJ2-5, with D possibly matching TRBD1 (6 bases). The CDR3 runs 15 residues. Trimming took 4 bases from V and 2 from J, leaving 14 bases between them. The V gene's germline CDR1 is SGHAT and CDR2 FQDESV (reference sequence).

V usage is TRBV11-3 and J usage is TRBJ1-3; no clear D. Germline loops: CDR1 SGHNT, CDR2 YENEEA. V lost 5 bases to trimming and J lost 3 bases, with 14 bases between them. This CDR3 region has 15 residues. DNA for the CDR3: TGTGCCAGCAGCGCGGGTTTAGTGTTTGGAAACACCATATATTTT. It specifies CASSAGLVFGNTIYF.

The rearrangement links TRBV28 to TRBJ1-1, with D uncertain. V lost 1 base and J lost 0, with 6 bases in between. The CDR3 length is 14 residues. CDR1 and CDR2 (germline): MDHEN, SYDVKM. The CDR3 here is CASSLLDMNTEAFF. The CDR3 DNA is TGTGCCAGCAGTTTATTAGATATGAACACTGAAGCTTTCTTT. Variable domain in full (rest from reference TRBV28 and TRBJ1-1): DVKVTQSSRYLVKRTGEKVFLECVQDMDHENMFWYRQDPGLGLRLIYFSYDVKMKEKGDIPEGYSVSREKKERFSLILESASTNQTSMYLCASSLLDMNTEAFFGQGTRLTVV.

The gene calls are TRBV4-2 and TRBJ2-1; 8 bases align to TRBD1. The length of the CDR3 is 13 residues. The J segment lost 13 bases and the V segment lost 3 bases, leaving 8 bases of the junction unmatched. Germline CDR1 LGHNA, CDR2 YNFKEQ. The CDR3 nucleotides are TGTGCCAGCAGCCAGCCCCAGGGGGCCGATCAGTTCTTC. This codes for CASSQPQGADQFF.

The rearrangement uses TRBV12-3 or TRBV12-4 and TRBJ2-2; no clear D. Trimming took 6 bases from V and 3 from J, leaving 5 bases between them. The CDR3 has 12 amino acids. In nucleotides, the CDR3 is TGTGCCAGCAGCCCGGACACCGGGGAGCTGTTTTTT. This codes for CASSPDTGELFF.

This sequence joins TRBV5-4 and TRBJ2-7; D possibly corresponds to TRBD2 (6 bases). Germline V CDR1 and CDR2: SGHNT, YYREEE (reference sequence). The germline V and J ends were trimmed by 4 bases and 0 bases, with 17 bases remaining between them. The CDR3 covers 16 residues. DNA for the CDR3: TGTGCCAGCAGCCCGCTGCAGGGACTCCCCTCCTACGAGCAGTACTTC. This gives the protein CASSPLQGLPSYEQYF.

CDR3 DNA: TGTGCCAGCAGTGCTACTAGCGGGAGGTCCGGGGAGCTGTTTTTT. It yields the protein CASSATSGRSGELFF. The V call is TRBV7-9, the J call TRBJ2-2, with 12 bases identical to TRBD2. From germline, CDR1 is SEHNR and CDR2 FQNEAQ (reference sequence). This CDR3 has 15 residues. J lost 6 bases, V lost 6 bases, and 5 bases had no gene match.